This T cell receptor (beta chain) was obtained from a study of cytomegalovirus exposure and HLA in healthy donors. Study-wide findings and caveats: A later analysis linked a missense variant in DCLRE1C to the trimming of TCR beta V and J genes.

The CDR3 sequence is 11 residues long. The V gene's germline CDR1 is KGHSH and CDR2 LQKENI. Deletions cut 5 bases from V and 15 bases from J, with 13 bases between. Each donor's status was that of a healthy bone marrow donor. Concerning this clone: Its cognate antigen is unknown.

The primer mix had 60 Vbeta and 13 Jbeta primers. Source study methods: A later analysis tallied 75 million to 80 million unique TCR beta chains, approximately 11 million of them shared. TCRdb's table, derived via immunoSEQ multiplex PCR, lists solely in-frame clones and lacks some. V and J calls and clone size are those listed in that table; D and trimming were worked out from the DNA. The sample yields around 140,000 clones, of which the top ten take up more than 0.8%. This TCR came from a male donor in good health and CMV-seronegative. Sequenced sample: PBMCs. J is TRBJ1-4 and V is TRBV18, with D maybe TRBD1 (6 bases). This chain's CDR3 is CASSSGTPVFF. The DNA of the CDR3 is TGTGCCAGCTCATCCGGGACACCCGTGTTTTTT.